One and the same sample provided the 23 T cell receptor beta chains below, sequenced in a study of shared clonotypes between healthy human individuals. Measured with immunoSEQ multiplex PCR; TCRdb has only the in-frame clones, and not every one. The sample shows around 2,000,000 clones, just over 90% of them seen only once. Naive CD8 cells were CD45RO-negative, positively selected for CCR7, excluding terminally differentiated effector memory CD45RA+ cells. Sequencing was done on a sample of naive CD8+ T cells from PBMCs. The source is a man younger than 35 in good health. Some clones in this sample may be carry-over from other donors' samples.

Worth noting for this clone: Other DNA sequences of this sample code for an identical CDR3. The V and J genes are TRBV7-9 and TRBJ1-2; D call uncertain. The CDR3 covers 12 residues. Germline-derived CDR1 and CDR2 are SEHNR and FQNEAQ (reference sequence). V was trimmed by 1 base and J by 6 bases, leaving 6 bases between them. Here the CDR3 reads CASSLGGNGYTF. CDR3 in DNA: TGTGCCAGCAGCTTAGGGGGAAATGGCTACACCTTC.

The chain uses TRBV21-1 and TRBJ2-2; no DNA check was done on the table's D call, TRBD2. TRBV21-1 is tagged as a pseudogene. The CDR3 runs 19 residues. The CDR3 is CASSQKGASGRAATGELFF. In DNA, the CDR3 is TGTGCCAGCAGCCAAAAAGGGGCTAGCGGGAGGGCCGCCACCGGGGAGCTGTTTTTT.

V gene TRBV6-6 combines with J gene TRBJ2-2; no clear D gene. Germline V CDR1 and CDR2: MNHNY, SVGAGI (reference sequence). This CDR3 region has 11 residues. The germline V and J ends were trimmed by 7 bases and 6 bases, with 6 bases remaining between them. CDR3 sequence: CASTLAGELFF. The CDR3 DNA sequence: TGTGCCAGCACCCTCGCCGGGGAGCTGTTTTTT.

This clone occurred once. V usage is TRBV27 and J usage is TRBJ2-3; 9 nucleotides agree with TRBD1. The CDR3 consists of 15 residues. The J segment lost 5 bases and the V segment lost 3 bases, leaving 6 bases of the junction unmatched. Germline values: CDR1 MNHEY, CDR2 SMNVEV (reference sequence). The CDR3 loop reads CASSFLGTGQDTQYF. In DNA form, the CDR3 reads TGTGCCAGCAGTTTTCTAGGGACAGGGCAAGATACGCAGTATTTT.

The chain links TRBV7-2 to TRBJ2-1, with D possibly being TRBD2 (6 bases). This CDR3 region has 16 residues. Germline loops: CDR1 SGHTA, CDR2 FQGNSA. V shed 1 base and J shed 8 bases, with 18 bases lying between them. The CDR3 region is CASSLGPREIFDEQFF. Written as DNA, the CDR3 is TGTGCCAGCAGCTTAGGACCCCGGGAGATTTTCGATGAGCAGTTCTTC.

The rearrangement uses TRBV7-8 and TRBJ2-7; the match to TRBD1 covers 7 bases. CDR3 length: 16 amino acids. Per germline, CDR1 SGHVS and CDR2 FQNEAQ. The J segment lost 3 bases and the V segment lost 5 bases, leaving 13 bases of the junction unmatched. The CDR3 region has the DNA TGTGCCAGCAGCCCCTATCGACAGGGACGGGGCTACGAGCAGTACTTC. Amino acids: CASSPYRQGRGYEQYF.

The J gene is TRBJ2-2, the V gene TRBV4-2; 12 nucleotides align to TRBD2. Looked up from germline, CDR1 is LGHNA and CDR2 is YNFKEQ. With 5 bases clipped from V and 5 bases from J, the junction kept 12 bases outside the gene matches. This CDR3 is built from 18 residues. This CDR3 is CASSSPPLAGGRTGELFF. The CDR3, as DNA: TGTGCCAGCAGCTCCCCCCCTCTAGCGGGAGGGAGGACCGGGGAGCTGTTTTTT.

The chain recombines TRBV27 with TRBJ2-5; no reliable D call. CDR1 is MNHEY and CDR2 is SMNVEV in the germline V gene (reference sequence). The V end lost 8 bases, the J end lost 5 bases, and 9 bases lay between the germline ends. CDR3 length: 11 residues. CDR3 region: CASRTWETQYF. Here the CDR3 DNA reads TGTGCCAGCCGTACTTGGGAGACCCAGTACTTC.

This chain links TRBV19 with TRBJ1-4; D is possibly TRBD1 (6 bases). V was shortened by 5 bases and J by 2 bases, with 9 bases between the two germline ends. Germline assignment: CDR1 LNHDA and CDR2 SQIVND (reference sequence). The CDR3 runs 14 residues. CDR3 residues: CASSAQGTNEKLFF. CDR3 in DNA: TGTGCCAGTAGTGCCCAGGGGACTAATGAAAAACTGTTTTTT.

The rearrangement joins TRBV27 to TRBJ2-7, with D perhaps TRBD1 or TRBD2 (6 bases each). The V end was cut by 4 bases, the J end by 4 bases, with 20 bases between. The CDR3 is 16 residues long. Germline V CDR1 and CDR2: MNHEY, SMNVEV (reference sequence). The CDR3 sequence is CASSSPRGRGVYEQYF. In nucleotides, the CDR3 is TGTGCCAGCAGTTCCCCACGCGGTAGGGGGGTGTACGAGCAGTACTTC.

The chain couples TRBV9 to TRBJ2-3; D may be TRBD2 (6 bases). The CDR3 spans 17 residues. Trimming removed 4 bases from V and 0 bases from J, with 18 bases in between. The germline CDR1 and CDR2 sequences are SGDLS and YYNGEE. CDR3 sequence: CASSFHHSGPSTDTQYF. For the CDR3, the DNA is TGTGCCAGCAGCTTCCACCATAGCGGCCCTAGCACAGATACGCAGTATTTT.

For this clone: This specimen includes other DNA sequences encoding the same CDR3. The CDR3 loop is CASRLSYEQYF. The DNA for the CDR3 is TGTGCCAGCAGGCTCTCCTACGAGCAGTACTTC. The chain combines TRBV11-2 with TRBJ2-7; D is undetermined. V was shortened by 6 bases and J by 0 bases, with 3 bases between the two germline ends. From germline, CDR1 is SGHAT and CDR2 FQNNGV. The CDR3 runs to 11 residues.

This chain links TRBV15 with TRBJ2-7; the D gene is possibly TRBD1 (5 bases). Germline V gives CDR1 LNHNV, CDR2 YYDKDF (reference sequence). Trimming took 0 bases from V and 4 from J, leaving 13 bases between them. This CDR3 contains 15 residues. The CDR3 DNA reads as TGTGCCACCAGCAGAGAGAATAGACAGTTTTACGAGCAGTACTTC. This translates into CATSRENRQFYEQYF.

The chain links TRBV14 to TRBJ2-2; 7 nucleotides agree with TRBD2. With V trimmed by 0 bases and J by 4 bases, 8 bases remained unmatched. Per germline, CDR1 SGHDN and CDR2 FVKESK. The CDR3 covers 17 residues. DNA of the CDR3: TGTGCCAGCAGCCAAGATGGTGGGAGGGCGGTCACCGGGGAGCTGTTTTTT. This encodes CASSQDGGRAVTGELFF.

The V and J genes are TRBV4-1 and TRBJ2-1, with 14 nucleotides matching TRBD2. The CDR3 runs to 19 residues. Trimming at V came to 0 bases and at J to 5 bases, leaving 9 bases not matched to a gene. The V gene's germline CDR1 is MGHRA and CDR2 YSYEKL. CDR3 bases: TGCGCCAGCAGCCAAGACCCCCGACTAGCGGGGGGGGTTGACAATGAGCAGTTCTTC. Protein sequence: CASSQDPRLAGGVDNEQFF.

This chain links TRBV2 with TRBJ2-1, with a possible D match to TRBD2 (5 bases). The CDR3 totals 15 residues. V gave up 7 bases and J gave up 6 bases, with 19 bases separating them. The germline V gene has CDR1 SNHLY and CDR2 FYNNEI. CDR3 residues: CASTPSASGSNEQFF. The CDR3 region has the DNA TGTGCCAGCACTCCTTCGGCGAGCGGTAGCAATGAGCAGTTCTTC. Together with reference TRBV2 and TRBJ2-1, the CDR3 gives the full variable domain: EPEVTQTPSHQVTQMGQEVILRCVPISNHLYFYWYRQILGQKVEFLVSFYNNEISEKSEIFDDQFSVERPDGSNFTLKIRSTKLEDSAMYFCASTPSASGSNEQFFGPGTRLTVL.

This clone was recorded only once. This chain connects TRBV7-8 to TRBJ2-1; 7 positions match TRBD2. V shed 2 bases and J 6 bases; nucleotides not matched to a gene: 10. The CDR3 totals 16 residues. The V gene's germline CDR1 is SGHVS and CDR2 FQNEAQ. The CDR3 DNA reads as TGTGCCAGCAGCTTACTGGCGGGAGTCACCCTCAATGAGCAGTTCTTC. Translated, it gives CASSLLAGVTLNEQFF.

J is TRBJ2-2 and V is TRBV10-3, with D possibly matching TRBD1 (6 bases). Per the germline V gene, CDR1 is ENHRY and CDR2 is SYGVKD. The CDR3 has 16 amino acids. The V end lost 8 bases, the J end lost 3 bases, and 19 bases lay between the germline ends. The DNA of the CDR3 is TGTGCCATCCGTGGCGGGCAGGGGCGCGACACCGGGGAGCTGTTTTTT. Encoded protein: CAIRGGQGRDTGELFF.

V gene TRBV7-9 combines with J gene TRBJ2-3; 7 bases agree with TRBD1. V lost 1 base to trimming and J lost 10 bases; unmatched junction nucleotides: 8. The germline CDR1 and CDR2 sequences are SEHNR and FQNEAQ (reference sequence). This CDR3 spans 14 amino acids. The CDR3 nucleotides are TGTGCCAGCAGCTTAGGGACAGGCCCTCTCGCGCAGTATTTT. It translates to CASSLGTGPLAQYF.

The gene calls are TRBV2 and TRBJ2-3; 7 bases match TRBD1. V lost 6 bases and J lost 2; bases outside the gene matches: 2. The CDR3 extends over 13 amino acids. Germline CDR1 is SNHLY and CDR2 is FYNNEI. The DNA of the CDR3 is TGTGCCAGCAGGGACAGGACCACAGATACGCAGTATTTT. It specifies CASRDRTTDTQYF.

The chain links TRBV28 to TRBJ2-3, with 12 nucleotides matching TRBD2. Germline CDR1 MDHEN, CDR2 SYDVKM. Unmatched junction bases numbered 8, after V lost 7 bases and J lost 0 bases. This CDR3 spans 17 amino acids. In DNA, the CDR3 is TGTGCCAGCACTACTGCCGGGACTAGCGGGAGCACAGATACGCAGTATTTT. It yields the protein CASTTAGTSGSTDTQYF.

Here the CDR3 reads CASSQVVTGTADGYTF. For the CDR3, the DNA is TGCGCCAGCAGCCAAGTCGTCACCGGGACAGCAGACGGCTACACCTTC. The gene calls are TRBV4-3 and TRBJ1-2; 7 nucleotides match TRBD1. The CDR3 totals 16 residues. Trimming at V came to 1 base and at J to 8 bases, leaving 13 bases not matched to a gene. From germline, CDR1 is LGHNA and CDR2 YSLEER.

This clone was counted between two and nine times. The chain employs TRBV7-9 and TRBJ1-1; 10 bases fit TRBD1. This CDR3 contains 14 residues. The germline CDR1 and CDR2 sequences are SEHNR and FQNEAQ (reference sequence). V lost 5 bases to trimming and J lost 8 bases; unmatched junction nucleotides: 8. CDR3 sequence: CASSPRQGATEAFF. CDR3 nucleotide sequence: TGTGCCAGCAGCCCTAGACAGGGGGCGACCGAAGCTTTCTTT. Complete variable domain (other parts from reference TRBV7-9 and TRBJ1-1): DTGVSQNPRHKITKRGQNVTFRCDPISEHNRLYWYRQTLGQGPEFLTYFQNEAQLEKSRLLSDRFSAERPKGSFSTLEIQRTEQGDSAMYLCASSPRQGATEAFFGQGTRLTVV.